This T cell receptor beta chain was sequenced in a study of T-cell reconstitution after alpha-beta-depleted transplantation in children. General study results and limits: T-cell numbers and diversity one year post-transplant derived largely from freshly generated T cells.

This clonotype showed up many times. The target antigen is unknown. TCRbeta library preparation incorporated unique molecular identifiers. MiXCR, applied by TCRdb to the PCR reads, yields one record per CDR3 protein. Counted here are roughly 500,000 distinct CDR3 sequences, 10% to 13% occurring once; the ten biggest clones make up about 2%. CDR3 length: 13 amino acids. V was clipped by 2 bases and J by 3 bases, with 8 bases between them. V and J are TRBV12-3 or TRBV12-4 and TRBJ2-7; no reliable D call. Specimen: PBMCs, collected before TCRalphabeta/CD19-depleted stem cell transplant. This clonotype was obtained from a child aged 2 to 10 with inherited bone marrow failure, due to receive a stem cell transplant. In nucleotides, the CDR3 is TGTGCCAGCAGTTTATTCCGAGACTACGAGCAGTACTTC. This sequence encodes CASSLFRDYEQYF.